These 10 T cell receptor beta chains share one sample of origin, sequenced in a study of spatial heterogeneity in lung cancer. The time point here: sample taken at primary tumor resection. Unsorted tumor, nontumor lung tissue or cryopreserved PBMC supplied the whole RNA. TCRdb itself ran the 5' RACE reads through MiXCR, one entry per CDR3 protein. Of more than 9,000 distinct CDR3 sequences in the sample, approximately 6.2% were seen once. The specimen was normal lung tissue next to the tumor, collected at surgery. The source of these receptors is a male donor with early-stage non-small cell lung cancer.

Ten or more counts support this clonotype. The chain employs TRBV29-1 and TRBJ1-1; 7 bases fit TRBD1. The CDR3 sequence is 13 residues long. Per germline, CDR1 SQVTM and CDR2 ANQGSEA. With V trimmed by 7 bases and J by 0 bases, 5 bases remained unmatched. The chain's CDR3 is CSAATGVNTEAFF. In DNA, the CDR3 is TGCAGCGCCGCTACAGGGGTGAACACTGAAGCTTTCTTT.

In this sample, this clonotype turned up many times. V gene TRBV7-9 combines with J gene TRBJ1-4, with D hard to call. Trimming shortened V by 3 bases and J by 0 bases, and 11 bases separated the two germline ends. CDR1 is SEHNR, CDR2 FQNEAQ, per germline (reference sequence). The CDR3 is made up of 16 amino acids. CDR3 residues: CASSLARITTNEKLFF. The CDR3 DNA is TGTGCCAGCAGCTTGGCGAGGATTACAACTAATGAAAAACTGTTTTTT.

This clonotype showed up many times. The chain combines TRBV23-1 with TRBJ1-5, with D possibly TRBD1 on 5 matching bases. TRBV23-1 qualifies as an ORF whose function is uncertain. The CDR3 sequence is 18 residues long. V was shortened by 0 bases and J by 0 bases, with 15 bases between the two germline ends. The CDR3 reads CASSQSWSGPRSNQPQHF. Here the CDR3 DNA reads TGCGCCAGCAGTCAATCGTGGTCAGGGCCCCGTAGCAATCAGCCCCAGCATTTT.

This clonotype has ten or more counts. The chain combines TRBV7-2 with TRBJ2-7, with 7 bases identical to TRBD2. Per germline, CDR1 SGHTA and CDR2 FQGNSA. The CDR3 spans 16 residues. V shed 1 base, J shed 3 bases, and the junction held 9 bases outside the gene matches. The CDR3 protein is CASSLVSSGKLYEQYF. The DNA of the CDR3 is TGTGCCAGCAGCTTAGTGTCCAGCGGGAAACTCTACGAGCAGTACTTC.

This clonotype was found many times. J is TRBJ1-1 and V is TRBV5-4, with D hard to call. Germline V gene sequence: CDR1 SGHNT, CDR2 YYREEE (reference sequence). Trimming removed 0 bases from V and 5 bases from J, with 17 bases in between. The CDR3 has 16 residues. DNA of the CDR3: TGTGCCAGCAGCTTGGGCGGGGAGTGGTTGGGTACTGAAGCTTTCTTT. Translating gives CASSLGGEWLGTEAFF.

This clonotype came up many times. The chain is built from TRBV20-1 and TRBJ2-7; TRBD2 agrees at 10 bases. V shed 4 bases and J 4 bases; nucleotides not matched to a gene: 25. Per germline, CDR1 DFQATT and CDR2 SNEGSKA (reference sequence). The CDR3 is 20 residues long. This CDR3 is CSATSSGRSGPSGSRYEQYF. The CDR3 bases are TGCAGTGCTACTTCGTCGGGCAGGTCGGGTCCTAGCGGGAGTAGGTACGAGCAGTACTTC.

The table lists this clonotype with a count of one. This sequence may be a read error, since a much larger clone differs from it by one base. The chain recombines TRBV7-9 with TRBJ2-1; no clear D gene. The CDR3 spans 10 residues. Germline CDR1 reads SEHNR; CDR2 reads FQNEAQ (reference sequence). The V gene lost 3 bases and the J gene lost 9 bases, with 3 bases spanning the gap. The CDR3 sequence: CASSFGEQFF. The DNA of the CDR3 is TGTGCCAGCAGCTTTGGTGAGCAGTTCTTC.

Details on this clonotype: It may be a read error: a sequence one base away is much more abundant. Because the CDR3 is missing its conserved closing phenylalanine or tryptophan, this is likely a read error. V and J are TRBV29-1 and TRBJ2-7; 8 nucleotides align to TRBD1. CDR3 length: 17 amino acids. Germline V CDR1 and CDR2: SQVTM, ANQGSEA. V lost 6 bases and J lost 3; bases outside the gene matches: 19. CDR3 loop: CSVTRIAVLGQDYEQYL. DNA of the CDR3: TGCAGCGTCACACGAATAGCCGTCCTGGGACAGGACTACGAGCAGTACTTA.

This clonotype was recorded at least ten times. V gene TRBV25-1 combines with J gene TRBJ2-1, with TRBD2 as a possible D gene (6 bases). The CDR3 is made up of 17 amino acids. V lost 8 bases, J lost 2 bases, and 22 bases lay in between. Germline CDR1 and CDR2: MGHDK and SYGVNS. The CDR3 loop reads CASAERGNQGPYNEQFF. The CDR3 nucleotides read TGTGCCAGCGCCGAACGGGGGAATCAAGGGCCCTACAATGAGCAGTTCTTC.

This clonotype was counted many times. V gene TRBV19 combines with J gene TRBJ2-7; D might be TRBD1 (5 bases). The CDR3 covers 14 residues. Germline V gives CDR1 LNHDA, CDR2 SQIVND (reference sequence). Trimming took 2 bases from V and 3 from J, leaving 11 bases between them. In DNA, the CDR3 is TGTGCCAGTAGTATAAAAGGGGTAGTCTACGAGCAGTACTTC. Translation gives CASSIKGVVYEQYF.